This T cell receptor (beta chain) was captured by sequencing in a study of post-analysis software for immune sequencing data. Across the study: The cohort encompassed relapsing-remitting, secondary progressive and progressive-relapsing multiple sclerosis disease courses. Notes on the study in general: Those with multiple sclerosis, the patient group, showed significantly lower normalized Chao1 diversity than controls.

The library was made from cDNA and included unique molecular identifiers. Yield was roughly 0.5 million cDNA molecules from approximately 0.91 to 9.4 million T cells. TCRdb used MiXCR to reprocess the PCR reads, holding one entry per CDR3 protein. The sample carries around 190,000 distinct CDR3 sequences, 29% recorded once. Concerning this clonotype: The antigen is not known.

Sequenced input: blood. The source of this sequence is a girl under 18 with multiple sclerosis.

The CDR3 reads CASSPGFTSGMYNEQFF. CDR3 nucleotide sequence: TGTGCCAGCAGCCCAGGTTTCACTAGCGGTATGTACAATGAGCAGTTCTTC. The chain couples TRBV7-2 to TRBJ2-1, with TRBD2 matching over 8 bases. The junction had 13 bases not matched to a gene; V was cut back by 5 bases and J by 4 bases. This CDR3 comprises 17 residues. Germline lookup yields CDR1 SGHTA and CDR2 FQGNSA.